Listed below are T cell receptor beta chains from one sample, sequenced in a study of cytomegalovirus exposure and HLA in healthy donors. The method was immunoSEQ multiplex PCR; TCRdb's version includes in-frame clones alone and lacks a portion of them. The table has more than 110,000 clones, 65% to 85% seen once. Sequencing was performed on PBMCs. The source of these receptors is a man younger than 30 in good health and CMV-seronegative. CDR3s include the opening cysteine and the closing phenylalanine or tryptophan. A D gene is named only where the DNA matches it firmly. Clone size appears in some rows only: once, few, many, or a class for an expanded clone.

clone size,V gene,CDR3 length,D gene,J gene,CDR3 DNA,CDR3 protein
.,TRBV20-1,10,.,TRBJ2-1,TGCAGTGCCGGAGTCGATGAGCAGTTCTTC,CSAGVDEQFF
.,TRBV5-1,12,.,TRBJ1-2,TGCGCCAGCAGCTTGGACGGGGTTGGCTACACCTTC,CASSLDGVGYTF
.,TRBV6-1,12,.,TRBJ2-2,TGTGCCAGCAAGGGCTACACCGGGGAGCTGCTTTTT,CASKGYTGELLF
.,TRBV30,14,.,TRBJ1-4,TGTGCCTGGACTAGGGGGGGGCGTAATGAAAAACTGTTTTTT,CAWTRGGRNEKLFF
.,TRBV19,15,.,TRBJ2-1,TGTGCCAGTAGTATGGTAGGGGCCTTATACAATGAGCAGTTCTTC,CASSMVGALYNEQFF
.,TRBV6-5,12,TRBD1,TRBJ1-1,TGTGCCAGCAGTACGGACAGGGTAAGGTCTTTCTTT,CASSTDRVRSFF
.,TRBV13,15,TRBD2,TRBJ2-1,TGTGCCAGCAGCTCGGGACTAGCGGGGGGTACTGAGCAGTTCTTC,CASSSGLAGGTEQFF
.,TRBV29-1,13,TRBD1,TRBJ1-1,TGCAGCGTTGCAACAGGGGGTGCCACTGAAGCTTTCTTT,CSVATGGATEAFF
.,TRBV15,13,.,TRBJ1-5,TGTGCCACCGATGGAGGTAGCAATCAGCCCCAGCATTTT,CATDGGSNQPQHF
.,TRBV7-3,14,.,TRBJ2-3,TGTGCCAGCAGCTTAGGAGGGCAAACAGATACGCAGTATTTT,CASSLGGQTDTQYF
once,TRBV19,14,.,TRBJ1-1,TGTGCCAGTAGTAGCAGGGGCTGGGACACTGAAGCTTTCTTT,CASSSRGWDTEAFF
once,TRBV6-5,15,TRBD1,TRBJ2-1,TGTGCCAGCAGTTACGGACAGGGGTCCTACAATGAGCAGTTCTTC,CASSYGQGSYNEQFF
.,TRBV6-5,15,.,TRBJ2-1,TGTGCCAGCAGTTACTCAGCCAATCTACGCAATGAGCAGTTCTTC,CASSYSANLRNEQFF
.,TRBV7-8,14,TRBD2,TRBJ2-5,TGTGCCAGCAGCTTAGCTAGCGGGGGCTTCCGATGGGACTTC,CASSLASGGFRWDF
.,TRBV19,13,.,TRBJ1-2,TGTGCCAGTAAGGCGGCAGCTAACTATGGCTACACCTTC,CASKAAANYGYTF
.,TRBV19,14,.,TRBJ1-5,TGTGCCAGTTCCAGGATGCATAGCAATCAGCCCCAGCATTTT,CASSRMHSNQPQHF
.,TRBV5-1,15,.,TRBJ2-2,TGCGCCAGCAGCTTGGTGGCAGGGCAGACCGGGGAGCTGTTTTTT,CASSLVAGQTGELFF
few,TRBV5-4,13,.,TRBJ1-2,TGTGCCAGCAGCTTGCGACGGGACTATGGCTACACCTTC,CASSLRRDYGYTF
.,TRBV27,15,.,TRBJ1-4,TGTGCCAGCAGTTCCAGGGGTGCAACTAATGAAAAACTGTTTTTT,CASSSRGATNEKLFF
.,TRBV6-1,14,TRBD1,TRBJ1-3,TGTGCCAGCAGTCTACAGGGGAACGGAAACACCATATATTTT,CASSLQGNGNTIYF
.,TRBV7-2,14,.,TRBJ2-2,TGTGCCAGCAGCTTGGAGGTGGGCACCGGGGAGCTGTTTTTT,CASSLEVGTGELFF
.,TRBV11-1,13,.,TRBJ1-1,TGTGCCAGCAGTTTACAGGGTCACACTGAAGCTTTCTTT,CASSLQGHTEAFF
.,TRBV5-1,17,.,TRBJ1-4,TGCGCCAGCAGCTTGGCCGGTACAGCTGCAACTAATGAAAAACTGTTTTTT,CASSLAGTAATNEKLFF
few,TRBV7-2,13,.,TRBJ1-1,TGTGCCAGCAGCTTCTATATGAACACTGAAGCTTTCTTT,CASSFYMNTEAFF
few,TRBV10-3,14,.,TRBJ1-1,TGTGCCATCAGTCCCGGGACATCGAACACTGAAGCTTTCTTT,CAISPGTSNTEAFF
.,TRBV6-5,13,.,TRBJ1-5,TGTGCCAGCAGACTACAGGGCAATCAGCCCCAGCATTTT,CASRLQGNQPQHF
.,TRBV19,14,.,TRBJ2-7,TGTGCCAGTAGTCTGCCGGGACATGACTACGAGCAGTACTTC,CASSLPGHDYEQYF
.,TRBV7-2,16,.,TRBJ2-6,TGTGCCAGCAGCTTCATATCGGGGGCTGGGGCCAACGTCCTGACTTTC,CASSFISGAGANVLTF
.,TRBV19,14,.,TRBJ2-3,TGTGCCAGTAGTTTCCCGTCACGGGGAGATACGCAGTATTTT,CASSFPSRGDTQYF
.,TRBV7-2,14,.,TRBJ1-3,TGTGCCAGCAGCTTCCGCCGGGGGGGAAACACCATATATTTT,CASSFRRGGNTIYF
once,TRBV6-5,14,.,TRBJ1-3,TGTGCCAGCAGTATGGGCGTCTCTGGAAACACCATATATTTT,CASSMGVSGNTIYF
.,TRBV11-2,12,.,TRBJ1-2,TGTGCCAGCAGCTTTCACGGTAACGGCTACACCTTC,CASSFHGNGYTF
.,TRBV5-4,15,.,TRBJ1-1,TGTGCCAGCAGCTTGGGTGTTCGGGGTGACACTGAAGCTTTCTTT,CASSLGVRGDTEAFF
.,TRBV6-5,15,.,TRBJ1-1,TGTGCCAGCAGTTACTCGCGGGGGGCCGACACTGAAGCTTTCTTT,CASSYSRGADTEAFF
.,TRBV14,20,TRBD1,TRBJ1-2,TGTGCCAGCAGCCAAGATTACCAGCTCCACGACAGGGGGAAGGGGTATGGCTACACCTTC,CASSQDYQLHDRGKGYGYTF
.,TRBV19,15,.,TRBJ1-5,TGTGCCAGTAGTATAGACGAGGGCTTCAATCAGCCCCAGCATTTT,CASSIDEGFNQPQHF